This TCR beta chain was sequenced during a study of blood T cell repertoires in COVID-19. Overall study context: The United States, Italy and Spain supplied acute and convalescent COVID-19 samples. From T cells, B-cell-depleted T cells, or PBMCs came the material, which was cDNA or gDNA.

The table lists this clone with a few counts. CDR3 size: 16 residues. Trimming removed 0 bases from V and 0 bases from J, with 12 bases in between. Germline CDR1 and CDR2: GTSNPN and SVGIG (reference sequence). Original processing notes: Quantification of nucleated cells was approximated via reference gene primer amplification. Produced via immunoSEQ multiplex PCR; TCRdb's table is partial and in-frame only. D and trimming come from the DNA, and the V and J calls and clone size come from that table. The sample lists 250,000 or so clones, 86% occurring once. The TCR sequence derives from a man aged 40-49 years with active or convalescent COVID-19. This chain joins TRBV30 and TRBJ1-5, with D possibly matching TRBD1 (6 bases). Sample: peripheral blood. CDR3 amino acids: CAWSVGGVYSNQPQHF. For the CDR3, the DNA is TGTGCCTGGAGTGTAGGGGGAGTTTATAGCAATCAGCCCCAGCATTTT.